A single sample gave rise to the 18 T cell receptor beta chains below, sequenced in a study of OX40 agonist ivuxolimab in advanced cancers. Sequencing used immunoSEQ multiplex PCR; TCRdb keeps in-frame clones, though not all of them. In the table there are tens of thousands of clones, around four fifths of which are singletons. The sample consisted of CD4+ or CD8+ T cells sorted from blood, taken in a trial of the OX40 agonist ivuxolimab. The receptors were sampled from an adult with an advanced solid tumor such as melanoma, head and neck, liver or kidney cancer.

The chain combines TRBV5-5 with TRBJ1-4, with unresolved D. Trimming took 0 bases from V and 8 from J, leaving 8 bases between them. Germline CDR1 SGHKS, CDR2 YYEKEE (reference sequence). This CDR3 region has 13 residues. The CDR3 DNA reads TGTGCCAGCAGCTTGGGTTTGGTCGAAAAACTGTTTTTT. Amino acid sequence: CASSLGLVEKLFF.

V usage is TRBV10-2 and J usage is TRBJ1-2; D perhaps matches TRBD1 (5 bases). The CDR3 is 14 residues long. Trimming removed 2 bases at V and 6 bases at J, with 13 bases between. The germline V gene has CDR1 WSHSY and CDR2 SAAADI. The CDR3 region is CASSERKGINGYTF. In DNA, the CDR3 is TGCGCCAGCAGTGAGAGGAAGGGGATCAATGGCTACACCTTC.

This chain joins TRBV7-8 and TRBJ2-7; D ambiguous. CDR1 SGHVS and CDR2 FQNEAQ come from the germline V gene. The V and J ends lost 8 bases and 6 bases respectively, with 14 bases between them. The CDR3 covers 12 residues. This CDR3 is CASGATVIEQYF. CDR3 in DNA: TGTGCCAGCGGCGCAACAGTGATCGAGCAGTACTTC.

This clone appeared once. V is TRBV4-1 and J is TRBJ2-3, with D tentatively TRBD2 (7 bases). With 3 bases removed from V and 4 bases from J, the gap between germline ends came to 20 bases. Germline V gives CDR1 MGHRA, CDR2 YSYEKL. The CDR3 runs to 17 residues. DNA of the CDR3: TGCGCCAGCAGCCAGTTAGTTTGGGGGGGCAGTCCAGATACGCAGTATTTT. Translation: CASSQLVWGGSPDTQYF.

The chain is built from TRBV29-1 and TRBJ2-1; D unresolved. Germline lookup yields CDR1 SQVTM and CDR2 ANQGSEA. CDR3 length: 12 residues. The V end was cut by 4 bases, the J end by 9 bases, with 13 bases between. The CDR3 region has the DNA TGCAGCGTTGTGGAGCAGGTCGGTGAGCAGTTCTTC. Protein product: CSVVEQVGEQFF.

The genes are TRBV21-1 and TRBJ1-5. TRBV21-1 is a pseudogene. The CDR3 is made up of 13 amino acids. CDR3 amino acids: CARGGSSNQPQHF. In DNA form, the CDR3 reads TGTGCCCGGGGAGGGAGTAGCAATCAGCCCCAGCATTTT.

This chain uses TRBV9 with TRBJ1-1; D is perhaps TRBD1 (6 bases). The V end was cut by 0 bases, the J end by 5 bases, with 14 bases between. This CDR3 region has 15 residues. Looked up from germline, CDR1 is SGDLS and CDR2 is YYNGEE. CDR3 coding DNA: TGTGCCAGCAGCGTAGGAGGGGACATTAGTACTGAAGCTTTCTTT. Encoded protein: CASSVGGDISTEAFF.

J is TRBJ1-2 and V is TRBV4-3; the D gene is possibly TRBD1 (5 bases). Trimming pared 1 base from V and 3 bases from J, leaving 18 bases between. Germline CDR1 LGHNA, CDR2 YSLEER. This CDR3 is built from 17 residues. The CDR3 loop reads CASSQASGTSGHYGYTF. The DNA for the CDR3 is TGCGCCAGCAGCCAAGCCTCCGGGACTTCGGGACACTATGGCTACACCTTC.

V usage is TRBV5-5 and J usage is TRBJ2-6; D unresolved. V lost 4 bases and J lost 3, with 8 bases in between. The V gene's germline CDR1 is SGHKS and CDR2 YYEKEE (reference sequence). This CDR3 region has 14 residues. The CDR3 spells CASSGVGGANVLTF. DNA of the CDR3: TGTGCCAGCAGCGGGGTTGGTGGGGCCAACGTCCTGACTTTC.

In this sample, this clone turned up a few times. The rearrangement joins TRBV28 to TRBJ1-2; D call uncertain. The CDR3 has 14 amino acids. Germline loops: CDR1 MDHEN, CDR2 SYDVKM. Trimming removed 2 bases at V and 5 bases at J, with 12 bases between. The DNA for the CDR3 is TGTGCCAGCAGTTTAGTAGCCAGTTCATATGGCTACACCTTC. Amino acids: CASSLVASSYGYTF.

This chain joins TRBV4-2 and TRBJ2-3; no firm D call. This CDR3 spans 16 amino acids. Germline CDR1 and CDR2: LGHNA and YNFKEQ. Trimming left V 3 bases short and J 5 bases short, with 18 bases between. CDR3 loop: CASSQNWALPGDTQYF. CDR3 DNA sequence: TGTGCCAGCAGCCAGAACTGGGCCCTACCGGGAGATACGCAGTATTTT.

The chain couples TRBV14 to TRBJ2-3; perhaps TRBD1 as D (6 bases). V was cut by 6 bases and J by 2 bases, with 15 bases left in between. Germline V CDR1 and CDR2: SGHDN, FVKESK. The CDR3 has 15 amino acids. CDR3 residues: CASSPGQRYTDTQYF. The CDR3 bases are TGTGCCAGCAGTCCTGGACAGAGATACACAGATACGCAGTATTTT.

The genes are TRBV6-1 and TRBJ1-2; D is uncertain. Germline V CDR1 and CDR2: MNHNS, SASEGT. V shed 7 bases and J shed 8 bases, with 14 bases lying between them. The CDR3 runs to 12 residues. The CDR3 protein is CASTFEGGGYTF. CDR3 bases: TGTGCCAGCACCTTTGAAGGTGGAGGCTACACCTTC.

A single count supports this clone. V is TRBV28 and J is TRBJ2-2; maybe TRBD2 (5 bases). Germline lookup yields CDR1 MDHEN and CDR2 SYDVKM. The length of the CDR3 is 13 residues. V was cut by 6 bases and J by 5 bases, with 10 bases left in between. CDR3 region: CASSRGGTGELFF. Written as DNA, the CDR3 is TGTGCCAGCAGCCGGGGTGGGACCGGGGAGCTGTTTTTT.

The V gene is TRBV7-9, the J gene TRBJ2-3; 9 bases fit TRBD1. With 5 bases clipped from V and 0 bases from J, the junction kept 15 bases outside the gene matches. The CDR3 runs 19 residues. Germline loops: CDR1 SEHNR, CDR2 FQNEAQ (reference sequence). DNA for the CDR3: TGTGCCAGCAGCAGGACAGGGGAAGCCTCGAGTCGGAGCACAGATACGCAGTATTTT. Residues: CASSRTGEASSRSTDTQYF. The full variable domain, in which reference TRBV7-9 and TRBJ2-3 provide the parts outside the CDR3, is DTGVSQNPRHKITKRGQNVTFRCDPISEHNRLYWYRQTLGQGPEFLTYFQNEAQLEKSRLLSDRFSAERPKGSFSTLEIQRTEQGDSAMYLCASSRTGEASSRSTDTQYFGPGTRLTVL.

The V and J genes are TRBV4-1 and TRBJ1-5, with TRBD1 identical over 10 bases. This CDR3 contains 16 residues. The V gene end was trimmed by 8 bases and the J gene end by 4 bases; junction bases not matched to a gene: 11. Germline CDR1 MGHRA, CDR2 YSYEKL. The CDR3 protein is CASAEGTGARNQPQHF. Here the CDR3 DNA reads TGCGCCAGCGCTGAAGGGACAGGGGCGAGGAATCAGCCCCAGCATTTT.

The J gene is TRBJ1-2, the V gene TRBV18; D gene unclear. Germline CDR1 KGHSH, CDR2 LQKENI. Deletions cut 3 bases from V and 6 bases from J, with 23 bases between. The CDR3 is 17 amino acids. CDR3 DNA: TGTGCCAGCTCACCCTCCCGACCTACCTGGGAGGCGGATGGCTACACCTTC. This sequence encodes CASSPSRPTWEADGYTF. Full variable domain (remainder filled in from reference TRBV18 and TRBJ1-2): NAGVMQNPRHLVRRRGQEARLRCSPMKGHSHVYWYRQLPEEGLKFMVYLQKENIIDESGMPKERFSAEFPKEGPSILRIQQVVRGDSAAYFCASSPSRPTWEADGYTFGSGTRLTVV.

J is TRBJ2-5 and V is TRBV7-2; D gene ambiguous. Trimming cost V 5 bases and J 5 bases, with 12 bases left between them. This CDR3 spans 13 amino acids. Germline V gene data show CDR1 as SGHTA and CDR2 as FQGNSA. In DNA, the CDR3 is TGTGCCAGCAGCCTACTTGGGGTGGAGACCCAGTACTTC. Translating gives CASSLLGVETQYF.